These 2 T cell receptor beta chains were sequenced from one sample in a study of long-term antiretroviral therapy in people with HIV. The assay, immunoSEQ v3.0, was run at survey level. Data came from immunoSEQ multiplex PCR; TCRdb stores just in-frame clones and leaves some out. The sample records about 21,000 clones, roughly 80% being singletons. The source material was unsorted PBMCs, sampled approximately 4 years after starting antiretroviral therapy. These receptors came from a man younger than 35 with HIV.

This chain links TRBV6-5 with TRBJ1-5; D is uncertain. V gave up 3 bases and J gave up 6 bases, with 15 bases separating them. This CDR3 has 15 amino acids. Looked up from germline, CDR1 is MNHEY and CDR2 is SVGAGI. The CDR3 DNA sequence: TGTGCCAGCAGTTATGACGGGAGTTCGACTCAGCCCCAGCATTTT. The encoded protein is CASSYDGSSTQPQHF.

The CDR3 here is CASSIGLRGNQPQHF. The CDR3, as DNA: TGTGCCAGTAGTATAGGGCTTAGGGGTAATCAGCCCCAGCATTTT. This chain joins TRBV19 and TRBJ1-5; possible D gene TRBD1, 5 bases. The germline gives CDR1 LNHDA, CDR2 SQIVND (reference sequence). The CDR3 has 15 amino acids. The V and J ends lost 1 base and 4 bases respectively, with 11 bases between them. Filled out from reference TRBV19 and TRBJ1-5, the complete variable domain reads DGGITQSPKYLFRKEGQNVTLSCEQNLNHDAMYWYRQDPGQGLRLIYYSQIVNDFQKGDIAEGYSVSREKKESFPLTVTSAQKNPTAFYLCASSIGLRGNQPQHFGDGTRLSIL.